What follows is one T cell receptor (beta chain) and its context. Germline values: CDR1 SNHLY, CDR2 FYNNEI. The CDR3 sequence is 13 residues long. J gave up 6 bases and V 4 bases, and 1 base lay outside the gene matches. This specimen belongs to a study of cytomegalovirus exposure and HLA in healthy donors. The PCR made use of 60 Vbeta and 13 Jbeta primers. Sequencing was performed with immunoSEQ multiplex PCR; in TCRdb, only in-frame clones are kept and a portion is missing. Among approximately 170,000 clones, 65% to 80% were seen once, and the ten largest hold 6.5% to 9%. The gene calls are TRBV2 and TRBJ2-2; 8 positions match TRBD2. This receptor was taken from a woman aged 40 to 50 in good health and CMV-seropositive. Sequences were obtained from PBMCs. CDR3 coding DNA: TGTGCCAGCAGTGCGGGGGGGCCCGGGGAGCTGTTTTTT. This sequence encodes CASSAGGPGELFF.